Detailed here is one T cell receptor (beta chain). This clone occurred once. Its cognate antigen has yet to be identified. Base qualities are not at hand, and no much larger clone is one base apart. Whole blood was collected in K2EDTA tubes by collaborating institutions according to the institutions' own protocols. For TCRbeta analysis, collaborators shipped samples in one of three forms: frozen whole blood, isolated PBMCs, or DNA extracted from either of those sample types. The CDR3 measures 15 amino acids from cysteine to phenylalanine. The CDR3 DNA has 45 bases and is translated from base 1. The germline V gene encodes CDR1 KGHSH and CDR2 LQKENI. From V the trimming removes 5 bases and from J it removes 0 bases, while the gene matches leave 5 bases of the junction unaccounted for. TCRbeta CDR3 regions were amplified from genomic DNA using the immunoSEQ Assay, a bias-controlled multiplex PCR. Under the source paper's analysis protocol: Nucleated cell counts per sample were estimated from amplification of reference gene primers within the assay. Sequence reads were collapsed and filtered to measure the absolute abundance of every unique TCRbeta CDR3 rearrangement. For each sample, productive Simpson clonality was calculated as the square root of Simpson's diversity index across productive rearrangements. Entries here come from immuneACCESS through TCRdb and include only in-frame sequences with V and J called. Some clones fail to appear in such tables; in the studies checked, an unresolved V gene covers under half of the shortfall, and the cause of the remainder is unknown. That table furnishes V, J and clone size, whereas the DNA furnished D and trimming. The sample table shows under 300,000 clones, and roughly 85% are seen once. The ten largest clones add up to about 14% of the sample.

The data stem from a study of blood T cell repertoires in COVID-19 (dated by TCRdb to 2020 to 2022). Study-wide context: The collaborator samples originated in the United States, Italy and Spain and spanned the acute and convalescent phases of COVID-19. The prospective study material was composed of cDNA or gDNA derived from T cells, B-cell-depleted T cells, or PBMCs. The dataset comprised deeply sampled blood TCRbeta repertoires from subjects exposed to, actively infected with, or recovered from COVID-19. A freely available public database, intended as a resource for researchers studying the immune response to SARS-CoV-2, is where the repertoires were released. The samples were drawn from two sources: the first 160 participants of the ongoing ImmuneRACE study, and about 1,300 subjects contributed by 6 global collaborators. A de-identified subject ID, COVID-19 status, age in years and sex were almost always included in the sample metadata. HLA class I and class II types, where available, came from metadata supplied by the sample provider rather than from assay-based typing. Study-level results and caveats: The quantity of clinical and demographic metadata differed by source and by participant and was supplied without curation.

Recombination connected TRBV18 to TRBJ1-1, and 8 junctional nucleotides match TRBD1. The sequenced sample was peripheral blood. This sequence was found in a human donor in a cohort sampled during active COVID-19. The bases read TGTGCCAGCTCAAGCTTGGACAGGGTGAACACTGAAGCTTTCTTT. The resulting protein is CASSSLDRVNTEAFF.